Shown below are 5 T cell receptor beta chains from a single sample sequenced in a study of shared clonotypes between healthy human individuals (dated by TCRdb to between 2020 and 2021). The receptor library was made with the immunoSEQ multiplex PCR assay. Not all clones reach the TCRdb copy of this immuneACCESS table, which keeps in-frame sequences only. Checked studies attribute under half of the gap to unresolved V genes and leave the rest unexplained. The sample table contains about 2 million clones; only one count was recorded for approximately 94% of them. 0.9% to 1.4% of the sample goes to the ten largest clones. CD8 naive samples were CD45RO-negative cells positively selected for CCR7, giving a CD45RA+CCR7+ population that excluded TemRA cells. Sequenced sample: naive CD8+ T cells sorted from blood. In the paper's terms, the cell subset or site label means: CD45RA+CCR7+. These receptors came from a man between 18 and 35 years old in good health.

As regards this clone: Within the sample, other DNA sequences also encode this same CDR3. The CDR3: CATSRDRGTEAFF. In nucleotides, the CDR3 is TGTGCCACCAGCAGAGATCGGGGGACTGAAGCTTTCTTT. The chain employs TRBV15 and TRBJ1-1, with D possibly TRBD1 on 5 matching bases. This CDR3 spans 13 amino acids. V was clipped by 0 bases and J by 5 bases, with 7 bases between them. Germline assignment: CDR1 LNHNV and CDR2 YYDKDF (reference sequence).

This clone has only a few counts. The J gene is TRBJ2-2, the V gene TRBV14, with unresolved D. Germline values: CDR1 SGHDN, CDR2 FVKESK. The CDR3 runs 15 residues. V was shortened by 4 bases and J by 5 bases, with 14 bases between the two germline ends. The CDR3 sequence is CASSLNLQATGELFF. CDR3 bases: TGTGCCAGCAGCCTTAACCTCCAGGCAACCGGGGAGCTGTTTTTT.

The chain links TRBV5-6 to TRBJ1-2; D remains unclear. The CDR3 is 14 residues long. Germline V CDR1 and CDR2: SGHDT, YYEEEE. The V end was cut by 0 bases, the J end by 4 bases, with 10 bases between. CDR3 nucleotides: TGTGCCAGCAGCTTGGAGTTTTGGATCTATGGCTACACCTTC. Amino acid sequence: CASSLEFWIYGYTF.

This clone was recorded only once. This chain joins TRBV2 and TRBJ1-4; D call uncertain. The V gene lost 0 bases and the J gene lost 0 bases, with 11 bases spanning the gap. CDR3 length: 17 amino acids. The V gene's germline CDR1 is SNHLY and CDR2 FYNNEI. The CDR3 sequence: CASSEAVPSATNEKLFF. The CDR3 coding sequence is TGTGCCAGCAGTGAAGCAGTCCCCTCCGCAACTAATGAAAAACTGTTTTTT.

V gene TRBV16 combines with J gene TRBJ2-2; D may be TRBD2 (6 bases). The germline V gene encodes CDR1 KGHSY and CDR2 FQNENV. The CDR3 length is 18 residues. V was pared by 1 base and J by 3 bases, with 18 bases between. CDR3 sequence (DNA): TGTGCCAGCAGCCAATTGGCATCAACGGGAGTTGACACCGGGGAGCTGTTTTTT. Its translation is CASSQLASTGVDTGELFF.